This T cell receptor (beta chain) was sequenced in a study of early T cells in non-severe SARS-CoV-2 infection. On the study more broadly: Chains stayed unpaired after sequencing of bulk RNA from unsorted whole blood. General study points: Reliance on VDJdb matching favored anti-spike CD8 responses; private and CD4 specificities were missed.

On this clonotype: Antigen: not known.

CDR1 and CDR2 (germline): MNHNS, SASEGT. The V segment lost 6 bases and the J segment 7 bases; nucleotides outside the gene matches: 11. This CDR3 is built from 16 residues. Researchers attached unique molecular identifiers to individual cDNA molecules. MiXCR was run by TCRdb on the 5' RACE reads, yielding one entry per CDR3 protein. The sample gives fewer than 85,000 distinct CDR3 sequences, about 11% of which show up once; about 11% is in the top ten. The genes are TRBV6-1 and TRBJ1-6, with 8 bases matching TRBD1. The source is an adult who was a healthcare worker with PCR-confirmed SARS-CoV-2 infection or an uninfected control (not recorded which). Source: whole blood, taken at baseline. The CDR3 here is CASSVGQGVANSPLHF. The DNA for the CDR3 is TGTGCCAGCAGCGTCGGACAGGGAGTGGCGAATTCACCCCTCCACTTT.